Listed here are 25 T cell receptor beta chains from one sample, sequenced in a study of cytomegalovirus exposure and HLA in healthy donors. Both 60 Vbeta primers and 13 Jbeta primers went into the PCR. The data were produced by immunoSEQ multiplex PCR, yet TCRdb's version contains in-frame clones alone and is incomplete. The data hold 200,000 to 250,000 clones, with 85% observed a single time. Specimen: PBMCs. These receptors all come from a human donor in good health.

In nucleotides, the CDR3 is TGCGCCAGCAGCCTCCCGGGACAGTCGACCGGGGAGCTGTTTTTT. Protein product: CASSLPGQSTGELFF. This chain connects TRBV4-1 to TRBJ2-2; 7 nucleotides match TRBD1. This CDR3 is 15 amino acids long. V shed 4 bases and J 5 bases; nucleotides not matched to a gene: 7. The germline V gene encodes CDR1 MGHRA and CDR2 YSYEKL.

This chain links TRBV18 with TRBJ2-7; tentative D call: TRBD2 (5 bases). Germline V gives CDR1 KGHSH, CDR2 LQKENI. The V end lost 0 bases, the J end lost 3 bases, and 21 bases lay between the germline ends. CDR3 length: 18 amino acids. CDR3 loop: CASSPPGFKGVELYEQYF. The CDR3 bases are TGTGCCAGCTCACCACCGGGGTTTAAGGGAGTAGAACTCTACGAGCAGTACTTC.

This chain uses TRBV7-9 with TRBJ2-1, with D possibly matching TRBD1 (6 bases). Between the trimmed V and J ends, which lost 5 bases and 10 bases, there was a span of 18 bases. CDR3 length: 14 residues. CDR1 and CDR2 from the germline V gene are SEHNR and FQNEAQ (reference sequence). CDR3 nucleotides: TGTGCCAGCAGCCTTACAAACAGGGATAACGAGCAGTTCTTC. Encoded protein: CASSLTNRDNEQFF.

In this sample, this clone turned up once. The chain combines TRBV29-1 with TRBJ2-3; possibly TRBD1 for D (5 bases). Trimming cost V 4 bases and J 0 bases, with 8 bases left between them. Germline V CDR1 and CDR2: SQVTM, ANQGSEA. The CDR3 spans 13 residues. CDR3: CSVAQGSTDTQYF. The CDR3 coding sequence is TGCAGCGTTGCGCAGGGAAGCACAGATACGCAGTATTTT.

The CDR3 protein is CASSLGTERQETQYF. CDR3 sequence (DNA): TGTGCCAGCAGCCTAGGGACAGAGCGGCAAGAGACCCAGTACTTC. The chain couples TRBV7-9 to TRBJ2-5; 7 nucleotides align to TRBD1. Germline V CDR1 and CDR2: SEHNR, FQNEAQ (reference sequence). CDR3 length: 15 residues. The V gene end was trimmed by 5 bases and the J gene end by 2 bases; junction bases not matched to a gene: 8.

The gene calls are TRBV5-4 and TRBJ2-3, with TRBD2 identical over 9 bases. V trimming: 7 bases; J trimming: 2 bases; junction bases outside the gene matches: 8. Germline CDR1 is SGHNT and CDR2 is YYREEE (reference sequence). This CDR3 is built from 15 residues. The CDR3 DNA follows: TGTGCCAGCGGCCGGGCGGGAGGGTCCACAGATACGCAGTATTTT. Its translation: CASGRAGGSTDTQYF.

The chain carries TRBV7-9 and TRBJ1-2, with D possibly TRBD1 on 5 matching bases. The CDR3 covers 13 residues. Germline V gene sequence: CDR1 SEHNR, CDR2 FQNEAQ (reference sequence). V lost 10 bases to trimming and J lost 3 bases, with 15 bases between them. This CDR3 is CATAGDSHYGYTF. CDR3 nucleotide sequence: TGTGCCACCGCGGGGGATAGTCACTATGGCTACACCTTC.

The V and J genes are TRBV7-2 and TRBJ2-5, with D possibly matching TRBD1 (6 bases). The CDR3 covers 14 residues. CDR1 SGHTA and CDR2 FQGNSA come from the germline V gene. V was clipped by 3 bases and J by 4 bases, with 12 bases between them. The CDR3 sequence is CASSFPTGGETQYF. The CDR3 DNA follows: TGTGCCAGCAGCTTCCCGACAGGCGGAGAGACCCAGTACTTC.

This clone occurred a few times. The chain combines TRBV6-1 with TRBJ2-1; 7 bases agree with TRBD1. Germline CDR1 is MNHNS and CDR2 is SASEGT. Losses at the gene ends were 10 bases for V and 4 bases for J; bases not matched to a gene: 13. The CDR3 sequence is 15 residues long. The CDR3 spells CATPRMGQRYNEQFF. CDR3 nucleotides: TGTGCCACCCCACGAATGGGACAGAGATACAATGAGCAGTTCTTC.

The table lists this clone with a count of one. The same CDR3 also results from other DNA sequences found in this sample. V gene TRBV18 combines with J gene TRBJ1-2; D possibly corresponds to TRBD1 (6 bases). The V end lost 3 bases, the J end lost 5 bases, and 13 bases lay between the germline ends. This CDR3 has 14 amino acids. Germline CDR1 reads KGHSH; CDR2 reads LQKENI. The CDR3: CASSPSDSSYGYTF. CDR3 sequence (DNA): TGTGCCAGCTCACCTTCGGACAGCTCGTATGGCTACACCTTC.

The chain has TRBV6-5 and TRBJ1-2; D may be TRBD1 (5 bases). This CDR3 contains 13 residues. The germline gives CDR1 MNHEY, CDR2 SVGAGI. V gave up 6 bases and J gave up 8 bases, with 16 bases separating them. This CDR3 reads CASSYTGTMGYTF. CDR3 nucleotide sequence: TGTGCCAGCAGCTACACCGGGACTATGGGCTACACCTTC.

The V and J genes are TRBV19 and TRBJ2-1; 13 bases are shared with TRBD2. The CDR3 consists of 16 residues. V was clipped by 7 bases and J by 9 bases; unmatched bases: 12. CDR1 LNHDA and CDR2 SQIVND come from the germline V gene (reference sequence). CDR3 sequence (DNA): TGTGCCAGTAACCCACTAGCGGGAGGGCGATCCTCTGAGCAGTTCTTC. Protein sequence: CASNPLAGGRSSEQFF.

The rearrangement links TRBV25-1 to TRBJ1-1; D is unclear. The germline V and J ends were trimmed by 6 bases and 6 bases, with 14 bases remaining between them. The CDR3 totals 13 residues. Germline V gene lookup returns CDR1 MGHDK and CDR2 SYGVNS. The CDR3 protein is CASSFNAGAEAFF. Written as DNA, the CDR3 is TGTGCCAGCAGCTTCAACGCAGGCGCTGAAGCTTTCTTT.

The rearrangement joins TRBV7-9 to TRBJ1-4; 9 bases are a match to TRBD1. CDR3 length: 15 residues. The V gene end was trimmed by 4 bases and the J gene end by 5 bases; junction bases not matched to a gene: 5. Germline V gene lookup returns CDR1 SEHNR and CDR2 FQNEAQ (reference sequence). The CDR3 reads CASSYTGQGNEKLFF. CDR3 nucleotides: TGTGCCAGCAGCTACACGGGACAGGGAAATGAAAAACTGTTTTTT. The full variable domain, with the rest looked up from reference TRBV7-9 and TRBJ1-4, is DTGVSQNPRHKITKRGQNVTFRCDPISEHNRLYWYRQTLGQGPEFLTYFQNEAQLEKSRLLSDRFSAERPKGSFSTLEIQRTEQGDSAMYLCASSYTGQGNEKLFFGSGTQLSVL.

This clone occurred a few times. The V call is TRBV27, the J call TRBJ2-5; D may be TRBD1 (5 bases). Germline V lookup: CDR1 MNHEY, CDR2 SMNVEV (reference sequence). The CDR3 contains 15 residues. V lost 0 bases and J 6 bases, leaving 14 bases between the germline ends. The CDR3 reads CASSLSSQGRQTQYF. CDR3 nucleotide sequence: TGTGCCAGCAGTTTATCGTCTCAGGGTCGGCAGACCCAGTACTTC.

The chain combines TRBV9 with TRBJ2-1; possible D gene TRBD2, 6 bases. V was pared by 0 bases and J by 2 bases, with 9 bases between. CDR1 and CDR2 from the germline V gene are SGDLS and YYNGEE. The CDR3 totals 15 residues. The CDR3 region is CASSVVSGTYNEQFF. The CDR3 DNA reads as TGTGCCAGCAGCGTAGTTAGCGGAACCTACAATGAGCAGTTCTTC.

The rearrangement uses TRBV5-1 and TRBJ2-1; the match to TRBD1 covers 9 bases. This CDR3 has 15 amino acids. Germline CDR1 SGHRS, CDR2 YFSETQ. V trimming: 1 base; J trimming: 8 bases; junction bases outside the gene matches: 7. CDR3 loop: CASSLSPTGGDEQFF. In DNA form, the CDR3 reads TGCGCCAGCAGCTTGTCCCCTACAGGGGGCGATGAGCAGTTCTTC.

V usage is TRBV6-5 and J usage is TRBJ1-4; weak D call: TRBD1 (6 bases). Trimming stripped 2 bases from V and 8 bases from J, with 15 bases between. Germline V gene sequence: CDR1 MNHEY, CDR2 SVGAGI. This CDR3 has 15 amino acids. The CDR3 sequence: CASSYMGALGEKLFF. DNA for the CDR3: TGTGCCAGCAGTTACATGGGGGCATTAGGCGAAAAACTGTTTTTT.

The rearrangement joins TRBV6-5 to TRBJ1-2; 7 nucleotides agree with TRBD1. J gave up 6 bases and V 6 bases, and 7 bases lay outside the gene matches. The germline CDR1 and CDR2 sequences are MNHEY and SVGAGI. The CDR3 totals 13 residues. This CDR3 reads CASRRQGSDGYTF. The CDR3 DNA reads TGTGCCAGCAGACGACAGGGATCGGATGGCTACACCTTC.

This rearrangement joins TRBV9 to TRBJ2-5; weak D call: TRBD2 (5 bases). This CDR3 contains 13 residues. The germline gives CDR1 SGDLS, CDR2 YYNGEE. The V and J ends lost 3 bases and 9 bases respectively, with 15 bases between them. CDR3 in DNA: TGTGCCAGCAGCGAAGGACCCGTCGGGGCCCAGTACTTC. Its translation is CASSEGPVGAQYF.

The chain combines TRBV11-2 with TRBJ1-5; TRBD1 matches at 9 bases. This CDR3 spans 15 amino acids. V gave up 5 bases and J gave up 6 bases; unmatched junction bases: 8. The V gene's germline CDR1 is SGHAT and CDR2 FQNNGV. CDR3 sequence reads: CASSLETGGTQPQHF. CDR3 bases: TGTGCCAGCAGCCTCGAGACAGGGGGTACTCAGCCCCAGCATTTT.

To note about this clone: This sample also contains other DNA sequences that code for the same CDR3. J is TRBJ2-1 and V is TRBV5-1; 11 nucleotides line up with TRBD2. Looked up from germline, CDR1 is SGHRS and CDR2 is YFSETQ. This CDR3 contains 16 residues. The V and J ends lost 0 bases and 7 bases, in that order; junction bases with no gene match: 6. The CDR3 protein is CASSLEGSGRGNEQFF. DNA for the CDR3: TGCGCCAGCAGCTTGGAGGGTAGCGGGAGGGGAAATGAGCAGTTCTTC.

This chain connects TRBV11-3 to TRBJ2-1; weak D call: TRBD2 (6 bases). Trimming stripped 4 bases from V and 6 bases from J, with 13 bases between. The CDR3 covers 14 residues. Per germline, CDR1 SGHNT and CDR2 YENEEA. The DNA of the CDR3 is TGTGCCAGCAGCTCCTGGGGACTGGGCAATGAGCAGTTCTTC. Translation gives CASSSWGLGNEQFF. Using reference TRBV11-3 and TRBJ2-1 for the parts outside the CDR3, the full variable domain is EAGVVQSPRYKIIEKKQPVAFWCNPISGHNTLYWYLQNLGQGPELLIRYENEEAVDDSQLPKDRFSAERLKGVDSTLKIQPAELGDSAVYLCASSSWGLGNEQFFGPGTRLTVL.

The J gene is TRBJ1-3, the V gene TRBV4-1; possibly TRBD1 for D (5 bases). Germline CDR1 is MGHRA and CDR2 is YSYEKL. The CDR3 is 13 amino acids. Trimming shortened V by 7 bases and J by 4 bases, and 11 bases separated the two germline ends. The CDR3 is CASTPGPGNTIYF. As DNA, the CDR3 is TGCGCCAGCACCCCAGGGCCCGGAAACACCATATATTTT.

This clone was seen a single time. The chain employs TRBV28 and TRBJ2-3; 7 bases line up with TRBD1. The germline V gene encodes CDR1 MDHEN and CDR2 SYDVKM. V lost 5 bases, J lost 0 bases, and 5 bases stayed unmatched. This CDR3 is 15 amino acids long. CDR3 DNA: TGTGCCAGCAGTCCATGGGACAGAAGCACAGATACGCAGTATTTT. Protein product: CASSPWDRSTDTQYF.